These T cell receptor beta chains were read from a single sample in a study of radiotherapy plus CTLA-4 blockade in lung cancer. Produced via immunoSEQ multiplex PCR; TCRdb's table is partial and in-frame only. The sample contains approximately 76,000 clones, under 80% of which appear only once. Sequences were derived from peripheral blood, sampled from a patient treated with radiotherapy plus ipilimumab. Receptor source: a human donor with non-small cell lung cancer who had a partial response to radiotherapy plus ipilimumab. Some clones in this sample may be carry-over from other donors' samples. CDR3s include the opening cysteine and the closing phenylalanine or tryptophan. Fields, in order: V gene, D gene, J gene, clone size, CDR3 protein, CDR3 DNA. D genes are given only for firm matches. Expanded clones are given a class, and other clones once, few, many or no size at all.

>TRBV18|TRBD1|TRBJ1-6|NA
CASSPPGGQGVSPLHF
TGTGCCAGCTCACCACCGGGGGGACAGGGGGTGTCACCCCTCCACTTT
>TRBV11-3|TRBD2|TRBJ2-7|NA
CASSFSSGGYEQYF
TGTGCCAGCAGCTTTTCCTCGGGGGGATACGAGCAGTACTTC
>TRBV7-2|TRBD2|TRBJ2-1|NA
CASSTSAGLAAYNEQFF
TGTGCCAGCAGCACCTCTGCGGGCCTAGCGGCCTACAATGAGCAGTTCTTC
>TRBV9|NA|TRBJ1-6|few
CASSPRPGAPLHF
TGTGCCAGCAGCCCCCGACCAGGGGCACCCCTCCACTTT
>TRBV6-1|NA|TRBJ2-1|NA
CASSAGLRQFF
TGTGCCAGCAGTGCAGGTCTTCGACAGTTCTTC
>TRBV6-6|TRBD1|TRBJ1-1|NA
CASSYARGRSTEAFF
TGTGCCAGCAGTTACGCCAGGGGGCGGTCCACTGAAGCTTTCTTT
>TRBV28|TRBD1|TRBJ1-2|NA
CASISNAPGQGSGYTF
TGTGCCAGCATCTCCAATGCCCCGGGACAGGGCAGCGGCTACACCTTC
>TRBV7-8|TRBD1|TRBJ1-2|NA
CASSLSPDREDGYTF
TGTGCCAGCAGCTTATCTCCCGACAGGGAAGATGGCTACACCTTC
>TRBV29-1|TRBD2|TRBJ2-5|few
CSAWTRKETQYF
TGCAGCGCATGGACTAGGAAGGAGACCCAGTACTTC
>TRBV19|NA|TRBJ1-6|NA
CASSVDRLGDSPLHF
TGTGCCAGTAGTGTCGACAGGTTGGGCGATTCACCCCTCCACTTT
>TRBV18|TRBD2|TRBJ2-1|NA
CASSLSVAGNNEQFF
TGTGCCAGCTCACTCTCGGTAGCGGGGAACAATGAGCAGTTCTTC
>TRBV6-5|NA|TRBJ1-2|NA
CASSITGTSNYGYTF
TGTGCCAGCAGTATCACAGGGACGTCAAACTATGGCTACACCTTC
>TRBV5-5|NA|TRBJ2-7|once
CASSPVLAQRPYEQYF
TGTGCCAGCAGCCCCGTGCTCGCCCAGCGACCCTACGAGCAGTACTTC
>TRBV25-1|TRBD1|TRBJ2-2|NA
CASMGTGGPLWSGELFF
TGTGCCAGCATGGGGACAGGGGGCCCGTTGTGGTCCGGGGAGCTGTTTTTT
>TRBV5-4|NA|TRBJ2-5|few
CASSWQRGETQYF
TGTGCCAGCAGCTGGCAGCGCGGGGAGACCCAGTACTTC
>TRBV7-9|NA|TRBJ1-2|NA
CASSLDGGLNYGYTF
TGTGCCAGCAGCTTAGACGGAGGGTTAAACTATGGCTACACCTTC
>TRBV19|NA|TRBJ2-3|NA
CASSYGGLSTDTQYF
TGTGCCAGTAGTTACGGCGGACTCAGCACAGATACGCAGTATTTT
>TRBV28|NA|TRBJ1-2|NA
CASTRGANYGYTF
TGTGCCAGCACCCGCGGAGCTAACTATGGCTACACCTTC
>TRBV9|TRBD1|TRBJ1-2|NA
CASSGRHTGARKGYGYTF
TGTGCCAGCAGCGGACGACATACAGGGGCCCGGAAGGGGTATGGCTACACCTTC
>TRBV18|TRBD2|TRBJ2-1|NA
CASSPGLARSSYNEQFF
TGTGCCAGCTCACCCGGACTAGCGAGGAGCTCCTACAATGAGCAGTTCTTC
>TRBV4-3|NA|TRBJ2-1|few
CASSLHAGVTYNEQFF
TGCGCCAGCAGCCTCCACGCCGGGGTGACCTACAATGAGCAGTTCTTC
>TRBV28|TRBD1|TRBJ1-2|once
CASRIAGTVYGTF
TGTGCCAGCAGGATCGCCGGGACAGTATACGGCACCTTC
>TRBV12-1|NA|TRBJ2-1|NA
CASSGDERGLAYNEQFF
TGTGCCAGCAGTGGAGACGAAAGGGGGCTCGCCTACAATGAGCAGTTCTTC
>TRBV7-8|TRBD1|TRBJ2-5|NA
CASSSGQGQETQYF
TGTGCCAGCAGCTCTGGACAGGGACAAGAGACCCAGTACTTC
>TRBV7-3|NA|TRBJ2-2|NA
CASSLTRSGRTGELFF
TGTGCCAGCAGCTTAACGAGAAGCGGCCGGACCGGGGAGCTGTTTTTT
>TRBV5-1|TRBD2|TRBJ2-5|NA
CASSLNSGSSETQYF
TGCGCCAGCAGCTTGAATAGCGGGAGTTCCGAGACCCAGTACTTC
>TRBV6-4|NA|TRBJ2-7|NA
CASSEKQGYEQYF
TGTGCCAGCAGTGAGAAACAGGGCTACGAGCAGTACTTC
>TRBV12-5|NA|TRBJ2-3|NA
CASGLGRGADTQYF
TGTGCTAGTGGTTTGGGCAGGGGGGCAGATACGCAGTATTTT
>TRBV4-2|NA|TRBJ1-6|NA
CASSQGRSYNSPLHF
TGTGCCAGCAGCCAAGGTCGCTCCTATAATTCACCCCTCCACTTT
>TRBV7-9|NA|TRBJ2-3|few
CASSLAILTDTQYF
TGTGCCAGCAGCTTGGCAATCCTCACAGATACGCAGTATTTT
>TRBV5-1|TRBD1|TRBJ2-7|NA
CASSFPTGEVTYEQYF
TGCGCCAGCAGCTTCCCGACAGGGGAGGTTACCTACGAGCAGTACTTC
>TRBV28|TRBD2|TRBJ2-7|once
CASSLAGGLNEQYF
TGTGCCAGCAGTTTAGCGGGAGGTCTGAACGAGCAGTACTTC
>TRBV9|NA|TRBJ1-4|once
CASSVAGFGQEKLFF
TGTGCCAGCAGCGTAGCAGGGTTTGGGCAAGAAAAACTGTTTTTT
>TRBV6-1|NA|TRBJ2-7|once
CASSEIRTNYEQYF
TGTGCCAGCAGTGAAATCAGGACAAACTACGAGCAGTACTTC
>TRBV30|NA|TRBJ1-5|NA
CAWGQNSNQPQHF
TGTGCCTGGGGACAGAATAGCAATCAGCCCCAGCATTTT
>TRBV2|NA|TRBJ1-2|NA
CANQRTWGYGYTF
TGTGCCAACCAGAGGACATGGGGCTATGGCTACACCTTC
>TRBV18|TRBD1|TRBJ2-3|NA
CASSPGTGISTDTQYF
TGTGCCAGCTCACCGGGGACAGGGATAAGCACAGATACGCAGTATTTT
>TRBV5-4|NA|TRBJ1-1|NA
CASSQLDGGTEAFF
TGTGCCAGCAGCCAGCTGGACGGGGGTACTGAAGCTTTCTTT
>TRBV13|TRBD1|TRBJ2-3|NA
CASSATGGTDTQYF
TGTGCCAGCAGCGCGACAGGGGGCACAGATACGCAGTATTTT
>TRBV4-1|TRBD2|TRBJ2-5|NA
CASSQEGPRLAGRETQYF
TGCGCCAGCAGCCAAGAGGGCCCCCGACTAGCGGGGAGAGAGACCCAGTACTTC
>TRBV19|TRBD2|TRBJ2-1|NA
CASNYQGTSGNSAYNEQFF
TGTGCCAGTAATTATCAGGGGACTAGCGGGAACTCAGCCTACAATGAGCAGTTCTTC
>TRBV14|TRBD1|TRBJ1-4|once
CASSQRRTGLEKLFF
TGTGCCAGCAGCCAACGACGGACAGGGCTAGAAAAACTGTTTTTT
>TRBV7-2|TRBD2|TRBJ2-1|NA
CASSSTSGRGNEQFF
TGTGCCAGCAGCTCGACTAGCGGGAGAGGCAATGAGCAGTTCTTC
>TRBV6-5|NA|TRBJ1-1|few
CASSHAEGGATEAFF
TGTGCCAGCAGTCACGCTGAGGGGGGGGCGACTGAAGCTTTCTTT
>TRBV4-1|NA|TRBJ2-2|NA
CASSQDKAGRGELFF
TGCGCCAGCAGCCAAGATAAGGCGGGACGAGGGGAGCTGTTTTTT
>TRBV11-2|TRBD1|TRBJ1-1|NA
CASSRANAGGLGTEAFF
TGTGCCAGCAGCCGGGCTAATGCAGGGGGCTTGGGGACTGAAGCTTTCTTT
>TRBV5-1|NA|TRBJ1-1|once
CASSWGEQVKNTEAFF
TGCGCCAGCTCCTGGGGGGAGCAAGTGAAGAACACTGAAGCTTTCTTT
>TRBV30|NA|TRBJ2-3|NA
CAWSPSVDTQYF
TGTGCCTGGAGTCCATCAGTGGATACGCAGTATTTT
>TRBV28|TRBD1|TRBJ2-4|NA
CASSRTGNAKNIQYF
TGTGCCAGCTCGAGGACAGGGAATGCCAAAAACATTCAGTACTTC
>TRBV10-1|NA|TRBJ2-3|once
CASSESRGGTQYF
TGCGCCAGCAGTGAGTCGAGAGGGGGTACGCAGTATTTT
>TRBV7-7|TRBD1|TRBJ2-1|NA
CASSQGTGGWNEQFF
TGTGCCAGCAGCCAGGGGACAGGGGGCTGGAATGAGCAGTTCTTC
>TRBV5-4|TRBD1|TRBJ1-2|NA
CASSSKQGAYGYTF
TGTGCCAGCAGCTCCAAACAGGGGGCGTATGGCTACACCTTC
>TRBV10-3|NA|TRBJ2-7|few
CAISPERRYEQYF
TGTGCCATCAGCCCCGAGCGTCGCTACGAGCAGTACTTC